This T cell receptor beta chain was recovered during a study of CD8+CD57+ T cells in acquired aplastic anemia. Study background: In CD4+ cells, healthy donors produced an average of roughly 11 million reads.

Germline V gene sequence: CDR1 LNHNV, CDR2 YYDKDF (reference sequence). The J segment lost 7 bases and the V segment lost 3 bases, leaving 9 bases of the junction unmatched. CDR3 length: 15 amino acids. According to the study, genomic DNA was the template for TCR beta VDJ and CDR3 profiling. TCRdb re-analysed the reads in MiXCR, keeping a single row per CDR3 protein. The sample comprises about 190,000 distinct CDR3 sequences, around 50% of which are singletons, and roughly 15% rests with the top ten. Sequencing was carried out using sorted CD4+, CD8+, or CD8+CD57+ T cells (not recorded which) from PBMCs. V is TRBV15 and J is TRBJ1-2, with TRBD1 identical over 9 bases. The source is a human donor in good health, serving as a control. DNA of the CDR3: TGTGCCACCAGCAGGGGAGACAGGGGGAAAATTGGCTACACCTTC. Translation gives CATSRGDRGKIGYTF. Full variable domain (remainder filled in from reference TRBV15 and TRBJ1-2): DAMVIQNPRYQVTQFGKPVTLSCSQTLNHNVMYWYQQKSSQAPKLLFHYYDKDFNNEADTPDNFQSRRPNTSFCFLDIRSPGLGDTAMYLCATSRGDRGKIGYTFGSGTRLTVV.